The 18 T cell receptor beta chains presented below share a single source sample, sequenced in a study of T cells after yellow fever vaccination (dated by TCRdb to between 2019 and 2020). The sample's treatment or condition label, decoded: live attenuated yellow fever vaccine strain. Libraries were constructed by 5' RACE. The data were produced on an Illumina HiSeq 2500. TCRdb trimmed the raw reads at Q25, called clones with MiXCR and kept productive beta chains. CDR3 protein sequences are deduplicated, and each keeps its most common genes and DNA. Counted in this sample were around 50,000 distinct CDR3 sequences; 5% to 7% of them appeared once. Clones ranked in the top ten supply less than 11% of the sample. The input for sequencing was PBMCs, either bulk or a sorted T-cell subset (CD4+, CD8+, memory, or dextramer-sorted; not recorded which), taken 45 days after the yellow fever booster vaccination. Receptors were obtained from a young man who received the YFV17D yellow fever vaccine.

A few counts support this clonotype. This chain connects TRBV7-8 to TRBJ1-3; D not resolved. V shed 5 bases and J shed 6 bases, with 11 bases lying between them. This CDR3 spans 13 amino acids. The germline gives CDR1 SGHVS, CDR2 FQNEAQ. This chain's CDR3 is CASSDGILNTIYF. In DNA form, the CDR3 reads TGTGCCAGCAGCGACGGTATCCTAAACACCATATATTTT.

The V and J genes are TRBV5-8 and TRBJ2-1; D unresolved. The CDR3 is 12 residues long. V was shortened by 0 bases and J by 7 bases, with 5 bases between the two germline ends. CDR1 and CDR2 from the germline V gene are SGHTS and YDEGEE. DNA of the CDR3: TGTGCCAGCAGCTTGGATGCTAATGAGCAGTTCTTC. This gives the protein CASSLDANEQFF.

The rearrangement uses TRBV5-4 and TRBJ2-1, with D perhaps matching TRBD1 (6 bases). This CDR3 comprises 13 residues. Germline CDR1 and CDR2: SGHNT and YYREEE (reference sequence). V gave up 4 bases and J gave up 6 bases, with 11 bases separating them. The CDR3 DNA is TGTGCCAGCAGCATACAGGGAGTCAATGAGCAGTTCTTC. It specifies CASSIQGVNEQFF. Supplemented by reference TRBV5-4 and TRBJ2-1, the full variable domain reads ETGVTQSPTHLIKTRGQQVTLRCSSQSGHNTVSWYQQALGQGPQFIFQYYREEENGRGNFPPRFSGLQFPNYSSELNVNALELDDSALYLCASSIQGVNEQFFGPGTRLTVL.

This clonotype came up once. A read error is possible here, since a much larger clone lies one base away. The chain uses TRBV11-3 and TRBJ2-5; the match to TRBD2 covers 12 bases. V dropped 5 bases and J dropped 4; count of bases not matched to a gene: 8. CDR1 is SGHNT, CDR2 YENEEA, per germline. There are 16 residues in the CDR3. DNA of the CDR3: TGTGCCAGCAGCGCAGTACTAGCGGGAGGACGAGAGACCCAGTACTTC. It codes for CASSAVLAGGRETQYF.

This clonotype was recorded many times. The V call is TRBV27, the J call TRBJ1-2, with 8 bases that match TRBD1. V gave up 3 bases and J gave up 2 bases; unmatched junction bases: 2. The CDR3 is 14 amino acids. The germline gives CDR1 MNHEY, CDR2 SMNVEV (reference sequence). The CDR3 DNA sequence: TGTGCCAGCAGTTTCAGGGGGCAGAACTATGGCTACACCTTC. Translation: CASSFRGQNYGYTF.

This clonotype was counted at least ten times. The chain couples TRBV10-2 to TRBJ2-3, with D perhaps matching TRBD2 (5 bases). The germline V gene has CDR1 WSHSY and CDR2 SAAADI. The CDR3 is made up of 15 amino acids. The V end was cut by 4 bases, the J end by 1 base, with 12 bases between. The DNA of the CDR3 is TGCGCCAGCAGTGGAGGAGCGGCGGGCACAGATACGCAGTATTTT. Translation gives CASSGGAAGTDTQYF.

This clonotype was observed at least ten times. This sequence joins TRBV6-6 and TRBJ2-5; TRBD2 aligns across 8 bases. This CDR3 is built from 15 residues. CDR1 and CDR2 from the germline V gene are MNHNY and SVGAGI (reference sequence). The V segment lost 2 bases and the J segment 5 bases; nucleotides outside the gene matches: 7. CDR3 residues: CASSYTTRGGETQYF. The CDR3 nucleotides are TGTGCCAGCAGTTACACTACCCGGGGGGGGGAGACCCAGTACTTC.

This clonotype was seen many times. The chain uses TRBV25-1 and TRBJ2-1; 7 bases match TRBD1. CDR3 length equals 16 residues. Germline lookup yields CDR1 MGHDK and CDR2 SYGVNS. V lost 6 bases to trimming and J lost 0 bases; unmatched junction nucleotides: 8. The CDR3 here is CASRRTGVASYNEQFF. The CDR3 DNA reads as TGTGCCAGCAGGAGAACAGGGGTGGCCTCCTACAATGAGCAGTTCTTC.

This clonotype was observed at least ten times. V and J are TRBV5-6 and TRBJ2-1; 14 positions match TRBD2. The V segment lost 3 bases and the J segment 9 bases; nucleotides outside the gene matches: 11. The CDR3 spans 17 residues. Germline lookup yields CDR1 SGHDT and CDR2 YYEEEE. The CDR3 loop is CASSWGLAGESDSEQFF. DNA of the CDR3: TGTGCCAGCAGCTGGGGACTAGCGGGGGAATCCGACAGTGAGCAGTTCTTC. The full variable domain, rest sourced from reference TRBV5-6 and TRBJ2-1, is DAGVTQSPTHLIKTRGQQVTLRCSPKSGHDTVSWYQQALGQGPQFIFQYYEEEERQRGNFPDRFSGHQFPNYSSELNVNALLLGDSALYLCASSWGLAGESDSEQFFGPGTRLTVL.

The table lists this clonotype with a few counts. This rearrangement joins TRBV7-3 to TRBJ2-5, with D possibly being TRBD1 or TRBD2 (6 bases each). The CDR3 contains 13 residues. V was cut by 5 bases and J by 5 bases, with 12 bases left in between. Germline V gene sequence: CDR1 SGHTA, CDR2 FQGTGA. CDR3 sequence reads: CASSKGGSETQYF. CDR3 in DNA: TGTGCCAGCAGCAAGGGGGGAAGCGAGACCCAGTACTTC.

This clonotype was picked up many times. The gene calls are TRBV5-1 and TRBJ2-3; TRBD2 matches 11 bases. V was clipped by 0 bases and J by 2 bases; unmatched bases: 14. The CDR3 runs to 20 residues. Germline V CDR1 and CDR2: SGHRS, YFSETQ. The CDR3 nucleotides are TGCGCCAGCAGCTTGGCACTAGCGGGAGCGCAAGGTAGCCCCACAGATACGCAGTATTTT. Translation: CASSLALAGAQGSPTDTQYF. The full variable domain, completed using reference TRBV5-1 and TRBJ2-3, is KAGVTQTPRYLIKTRGQQVTLSCSPISGHRSVSWYQQTPGQGLQFLFEYFSETQRNKGNFPGRFSGRQFSNSRSEMNVSTLELGDSALYLCASSLALAGAQGSPTDTQYFGPGTRLTVL.

This CDR3 is CASTQVWGARGANVLTF. The CDR3 nucleotides read TGTGCCAGCACCCAAGTTTGGGGGGCGCGAGGGGCCAACGTCCTGACTTTC. V usage is TRBV7-2 and J usage is TRBJ2-6; D might be TRBD1 or TRBD2, each matching 6 bases. Germline CDR1 is SGHTA and CDR2 is FQGNSA. The germline V and J ends were trimmed by 7 bases and 4 bases, with 20 bases remaining between them. CDR3 length: 17 residues.

There are many counts of this clonotype. This chain uses TRBV20-1 with TRBJ1-5; 8 positions match TRBD1. The CDR3 extends over 14 amino acids. Germline CDR1 DFQATT, CDR2 SNEGSKA (reference sequence). After removal of 6 bases from V and 3 bases from J, the junction contained 7 bases not matched to a gene. CDR3 protein: CSATRTGNNQPQHF. In DNA form, the CDR3 reads TGCAGTGCGACCCGGACAGGGAACAATCAGCCCCAGCATTTT.

This clonotype showed up just a few times. The V and J genes are TRBV4-3 and TRBJ2-7, with 7 bases that match TRBD1. CDR1 is LGHNA, CDR2 YSLEER, per germline. The CDR3 is made up of 14 amino acids. V shed 4 bases and J 1 base; nucleotides not matched to a gene: 4. The CDR3, as DNA: TGCGCCAGCAGCCGGGACAGTGCTTCCTACGAGCAGTACTTC. Protein sequence: CASSRDSASYEQYF.

This clonotype was detected only a few times. The rearrangement uses TRBV28 and TRBJ2-5; D is perhaps TRBD2 (5 bases). CDR3 length equals 15 residues. V gave up 3 bases and J gave up 3 bases, with 14 bases separating them. The germline gives CDR1 MDHEN, CDR2 SYDVKM. CDR3 sequence (DNA): TGTGCCAGCAGTTTCCGAGGGCGGCGGGAAGAGACCCAGTACTTC. Translation gives CASSFRGRREETQYF.

This clonotype showed up many times. The V gene is TRBV24-1, the J gene TRBJ1-4, with D tentatively TRBD1 (6 bases). Germline V gene sequence: CDR1 KGHDR, CDR2 SFDVKD. Trimming pared 0 bases from V and 5 bases from J, leaving 6 bases between. This CDR3 spans 14 amino acids. CDR3 sequence (DNA): TGTGCCACCAGTGATTTGAGGGGGAATGAAAAACTGTTTTTT. Its translation: CATSDLRGNEKLFF.

This clonotype rates as medium-sized. The chain joins TRBV20-1 to TRBJ2-3, with 7 bases lining up with TRBD2. The CDR3 has 12 amino acids. Germline assignment: CDR1 DFQATT and CDR2 SNEGSKA (reference sequence). V dropped 2 bases and J dropped 10; count of bases not matched to a gene: 6. The CDR3 loop reads CSARFAGDPQYF. The CDR3 DNA is TGCAGTGCTAGATTTGCGGGAGACCCGCAGTATTTT.

Many counts were recorded for this clonotype. The chain couples TRBV29-1 to TRBJ1-1; D uncertain. Germline V gene lookup returns CDR1 SQVTM and CDR2 ANQGSEA. The CDR3 is 12 residues long. V lost 5 bases and J 0 bases, leaving 7 bases between the germline ends. In nucleotides, the CDR3 is TGCAGCGTTTGTTCGTTGAACACTGAAGCTTTCTTT. Its protein is CSVCSLNTEAFF. The full variable domain, its missing parts supplied by reference TRBV29-1 and TRBJ1-1, is SAVISQKPSRDICQRGTSLTIQCQVDSQVTMMFWYRQQPGQSLTLIATANQGSEATYESGFVIDKFPISRPNLTFSTLTVSNMSPEDSSIYLCSVCSLNTEAFFGQGTRLTVV.